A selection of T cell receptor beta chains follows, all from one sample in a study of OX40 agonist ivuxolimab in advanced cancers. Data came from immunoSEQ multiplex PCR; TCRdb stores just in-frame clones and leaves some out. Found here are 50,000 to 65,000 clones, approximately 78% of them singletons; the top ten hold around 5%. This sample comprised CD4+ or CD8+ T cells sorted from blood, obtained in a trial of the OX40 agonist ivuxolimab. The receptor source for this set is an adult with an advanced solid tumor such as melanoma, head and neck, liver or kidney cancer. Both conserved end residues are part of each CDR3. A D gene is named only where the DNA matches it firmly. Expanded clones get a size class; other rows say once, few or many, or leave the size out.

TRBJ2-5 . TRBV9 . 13 CASSGRREETQYF TGTGCCAGCAGCGGCCGCCGAGAAGAGACCCAGTACTTC
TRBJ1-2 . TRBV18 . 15 CASSPLTGNDYGYTF TGTGCCAGCTCACCCCTGACAGGCAACGACTATGGCTACACCTTC
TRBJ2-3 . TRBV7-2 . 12 CASSQGMDTQYF TGTGCCAGCAGCCAGGGGATGGATACGCAGTATTTT
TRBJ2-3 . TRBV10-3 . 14 CAISVGQGGNTQYF TGTGCCATCAGTGTAGGGCAGGGGGGAAATACGCAGTATTTT
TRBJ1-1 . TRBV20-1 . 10 CSARRVEAFF TGCAGTGCCCGAAGGGTTGAAGCTTTCTTT
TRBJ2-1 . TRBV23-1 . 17 CASSPWGDTCSYNEQFF TGCGCCAGCAGTCCTTGGGGGGACACTTGTAGCTACAATGAGCAGTTCTTC
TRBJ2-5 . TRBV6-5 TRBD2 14 CASALAGEQETQYF TGTGCCAGCGCTCTAGCGGGAGAACAAGAGACCCAGTACTTC
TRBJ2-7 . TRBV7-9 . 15 CASSPSGSLYHEQYF TGTGCCAGCAGCCCAAGTGGGTCCCTCTACCACGAGCAGTACTTC
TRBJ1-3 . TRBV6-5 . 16 CASRYAPNSSGNTIYF TGTGCCAGCAGATACGCCCCAAATTCCTCTGGAAACACCATATATTTT
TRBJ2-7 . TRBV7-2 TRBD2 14 CVSSFSGGAYEQYF TGTGTCAGCAGCTTTAGCGGGGGGGCCTACGAGCAGTACTTC
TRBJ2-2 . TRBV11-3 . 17 CASSLAGGTSNTGELFF TGTGCCAGCAGCTTAGCTGGGGGTACGTCGAACACCGGGGAGCTGTTTTTT
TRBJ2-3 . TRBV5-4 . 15 CASSLVGARTDTQYF TGTGCCAGCAGCTTGGTGGGGGCTCGTACAGATACGCAGTATTTT
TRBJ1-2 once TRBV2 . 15 CASSEIRTTNYGYTF TGTGCCAGCAGTGAAATCCGTACAACTAACTATGGCTACACCTTC
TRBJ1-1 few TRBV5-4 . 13 CASSLLQGTEAFF TGTGCCAGCAGCTTATTACAGGGAACTGAAGCTTTCTTT
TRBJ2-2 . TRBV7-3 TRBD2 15 CASSRSGTMTGELFF TGTGCCAGCAGCCGCTCCGGGACTATGACCGGGGAGCTGTTTTTT
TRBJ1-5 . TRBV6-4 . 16 CASSSEAGAGNQPQHF TGTGCCAGCAGCTCTGAGGCGGGGGCAGGCAATCAGCCCCAGCATTTT
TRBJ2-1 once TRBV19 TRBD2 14 CASNIAGGPGEQFF TGTGCCAGTAACATAGCGGGAGGGCCTGGTGAGCAGTTCTTC
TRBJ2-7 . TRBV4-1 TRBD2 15 CASSQDGSGGGEQYF TGCGCCAGCAGCCAAGATGGTAGCGGGGGCGGCGAGCAGTACTTC
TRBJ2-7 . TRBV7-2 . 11 CASGGAYEQYF TGTGCCAGCGGCGGTGCCTACGAGCAGTACTTC